This T cell receptor beta chain was found in a study of CD8 T cells in ankylosing spondylitis listed by TCRdb under 2017. In terms of the full investigation: To find TCR variants linked to disease, the study profiled T cell receptor beta repertoires in ankylosing spondylitis patients and healthy donors. The full study cohort was made up of about 24 ankylosing spondylitis patients and more than 90 healthy donors. Peripheral blood was sampled, and synovial fluid was also collected from ankylosing spondylitis patients.

A few counts support this clonotype. This receptor's antigen is unknown. Per-base quality was not reported, and no clone a single base away is much larger than it. Synovial fluid samples were matched to blood samples from the same ankylosing spondylitis patients. Sequencing instrument: Illumina HiSeq 2500. TCR beta libraries were prepared by quantitative 5'-RACE with molecular barcodes. As for the authors' bioinformatics: Disease-linked TCR variants were identified with a new computational method built on a probabilistic model of VDJ rearrangement. Through fastp at Q25 and MiXCR, TCRdb rebuilt clones from the public reads, retaining in-frame beta chains. Each CDR3 protein appears once, grouped with its most common genes and DNA. The V and J calls here are based on TCRdb, not the publication. This sample is represented by about 140,000 distinct CDR3 sequences; roughly 31% of them were singletons. The ten largest clones take up around 6.2% of the sample.

Beyond this particular receptor, the publication reports: A TCR beta motif made up of 7 to 9 highly homologous amino acid variants appeared to be characteristic of blood from ankylosing spondylitis patients. Some TCR beta motif variants had previously been reported in synovial fluid and blood of reactive arthritis patients, which suggested common disease-initiation mechanisms. Significant enrichment of the disease-linked clones was reported in matched synovial fluid samples from ankylosing spondylitis patients. In peripheral blood, the disease-linked clones were found at relatively low frequencies and had a CD8+ phenotype.

Sequences were obtained from synovial fluid, either unsorted or a sorted T cell fraction (not recorded which). The clonotype comes from a male donor with ankylosing spondylitis.

In nucleotide form, the sequence is TGTGCCAGCTCGAGTCGCTCCTACAATGAGCAGTTCTTC. Protein translation: CASSSRSYNEQFF. This chain joins TRBV28 to TRBJ2-1; the D gene is unclear. V lost 8 bases and J lost 0 bases; the stretch between them is 8 bases long. The CDR3 runs 13 residues from the cysteine to the phenylalanine. Left in the record is the CDR3 DNA by itself, 39 bases read in frame from the first base. The germline V gene gives CDR1 as MDHEN and CDR2 as SYDVKM.